This T cell receptor beta chain was recovered during a study of blood T cell repertoires in COVID-19. The assay was immunoSEQ multiplex PCR, and TCRdb's table has in-frame clones only and misses some. The data hold a few hundred thousand clones, with more than 85% observed a single time. Specimen: PBMCs or T cells enriched from blood (not recorded which). This receptor was taken from a woman younger than 45 who had recovered from COVID-19.

CDR3 DNA sequence: TGCGCCAGCTCCCGGGAACCGAGCCAAGAGACCCAGTACTTC. Amino acid sequence: CASSREPSQETQYF. The chain has TRBV5-1 and TRBJ2-5; D might be TRBD2 (5 bases). CDR1 and CDR2 (germline): SGHRS, YFSETQ. The CDR3 is 14 residues long. Trimming pared 7 bases from V and 1 base from J, leaving 14 bases between.